This T cell receptor beta chain was sequenced during a study of a mutant IDH1 vaccine in newly diagnosed glioma. Study-wide context: Therapy received beforehand was radiotherapy, temozolomide, or both, with most patients given both. Visits designated V12 and V13 were conducted at weeks 35 and 47, respectively.

Trimming removed 4 bases from V and 2 bases from J, with 15 bases in between. The CDR3 length is 16 residues. Germline values: CDR1 SGHDT, CDR2 YYEEEE. Comment on this clone: Its specificity is unknown.

Documented time point: week 47, end of study. In every dose of vaccine, 300 ug of mutant IDH1 20-mer peptide was given alongside topical imiquimod. The study enrolled donors with new WHO grade 3 or 4 IDH1-mutant, ATRX-lost astrocytomas. Here immunoSEQ multiplex PCR was the method, and the copy in TCRdb shows in-frame clones only, minus some. The repertoire has 40,000 to 50,000 clones, 70% to 85% of them found once; the top ten carry 18%. The V call is TRBV5-6, the J call TRBJ1-4; a possible D gene is TRBD1 (6 bases). This specimen consisted of PBMCs, obtained from a glioma patient whose treatment included an IDH1 peptide vaccine. The clonotype was recovered from a man between 18 and 29 years old with glioma. Some clones in this sample may be carry-over from other donors' samples. This chain's CDR3 is CASSRGRGATNEKLFF. CDR3 nucleotide sequence: TGTGCCAGCAGCCGGGGAAGGGGGGCGACTAATGAAAAACTGTTTTTT. Filled out from reference TRBV5-6 and TRBJ1-4, the complete variable domain reads DAGVTQSPTHLIKTRGQQVTLRCSPKSGHDTVSWYQQALGQGPQFIFQYYEEEERQRGNFPDRFSGHQFPNYSSELNVNALLLGDSALYLCASSRGRGATNEKLFFGSGTQLSVL.